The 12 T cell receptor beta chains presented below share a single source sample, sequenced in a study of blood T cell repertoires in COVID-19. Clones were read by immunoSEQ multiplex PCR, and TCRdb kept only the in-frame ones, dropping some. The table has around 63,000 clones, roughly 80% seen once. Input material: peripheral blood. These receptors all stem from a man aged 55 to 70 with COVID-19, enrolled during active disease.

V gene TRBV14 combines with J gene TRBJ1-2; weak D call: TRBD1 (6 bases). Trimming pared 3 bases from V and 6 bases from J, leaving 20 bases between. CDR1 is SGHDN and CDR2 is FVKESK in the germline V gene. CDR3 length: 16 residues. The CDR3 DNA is TGTGCCAGCAGCCAGCGTGGGACACAAAGACAAGATGGCTACACCTTC. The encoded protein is CASSQRGTQRQDGYTF.

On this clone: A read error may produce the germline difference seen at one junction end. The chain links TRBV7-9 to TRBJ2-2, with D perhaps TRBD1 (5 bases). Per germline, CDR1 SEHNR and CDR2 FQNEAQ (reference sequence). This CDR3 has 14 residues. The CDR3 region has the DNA TGTGCCAGCAGCTTAGTGGGGCAGACCGAGGAGCTGTTTTTT. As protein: CASSLVGQTEELFF.

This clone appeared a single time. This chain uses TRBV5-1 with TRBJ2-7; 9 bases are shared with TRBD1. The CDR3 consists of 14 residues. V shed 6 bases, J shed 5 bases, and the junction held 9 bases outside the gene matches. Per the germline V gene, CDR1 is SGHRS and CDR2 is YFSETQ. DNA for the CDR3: TGCGCCAGCAACCTGGGACAGGGAGCCCACGAGCAGTACTTC. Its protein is CASNLGQGAHEQYF.

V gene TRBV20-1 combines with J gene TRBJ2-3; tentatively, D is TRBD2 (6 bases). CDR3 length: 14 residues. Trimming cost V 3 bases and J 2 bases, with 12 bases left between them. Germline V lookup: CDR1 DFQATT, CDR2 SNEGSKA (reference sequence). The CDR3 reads CSASMGGPTDTQYF. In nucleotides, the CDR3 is TGCAGTGCTAGTATGGGAGGACCCACAGATACGCAGTATTTT.

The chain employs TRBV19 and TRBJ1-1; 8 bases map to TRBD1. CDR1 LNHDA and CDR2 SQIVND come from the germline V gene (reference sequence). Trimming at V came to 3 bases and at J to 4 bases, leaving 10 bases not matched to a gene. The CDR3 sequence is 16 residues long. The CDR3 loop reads CASSIQGAGAGTEAFF. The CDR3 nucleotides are TGTGCCAGTAGTATCCAGGGGGCGGGGGCTGGCACTGAAGCTTTCTTT.

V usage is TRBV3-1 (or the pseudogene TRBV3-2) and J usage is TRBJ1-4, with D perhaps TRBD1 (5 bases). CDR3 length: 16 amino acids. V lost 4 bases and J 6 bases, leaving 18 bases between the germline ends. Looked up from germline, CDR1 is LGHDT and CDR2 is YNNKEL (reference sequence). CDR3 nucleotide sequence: TGTGCCAGCAGCCGGGGGACGGGGGGTCTAGATGAAAAACTGTTTTTT. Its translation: CASSRGTGGLDEKLFF.

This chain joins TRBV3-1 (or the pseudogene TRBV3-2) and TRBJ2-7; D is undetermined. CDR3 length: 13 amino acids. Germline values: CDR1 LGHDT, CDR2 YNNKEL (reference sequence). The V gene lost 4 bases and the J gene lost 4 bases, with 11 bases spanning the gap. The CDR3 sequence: CASSPSGPYEQYF. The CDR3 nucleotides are TGTGCCAGCAGCCCCTCGGGTCCTTACGAGCAGTACTTC.

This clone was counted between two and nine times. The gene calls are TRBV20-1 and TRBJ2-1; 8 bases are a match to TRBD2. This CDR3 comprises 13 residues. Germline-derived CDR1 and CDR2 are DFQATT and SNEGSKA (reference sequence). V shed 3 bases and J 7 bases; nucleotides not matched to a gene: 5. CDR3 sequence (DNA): TGCAGTGCTAGTCCCGGCGGGGGGAATGAGCAGTTCTTC. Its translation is CSASPGGGNEQFF.

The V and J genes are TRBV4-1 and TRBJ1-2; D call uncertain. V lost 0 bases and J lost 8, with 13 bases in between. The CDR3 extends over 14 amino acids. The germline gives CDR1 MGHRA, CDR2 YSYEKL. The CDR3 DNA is TGCGCCAGCAGCCAAGAACGGAGGGCCCGGGGCTACACCTTC. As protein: CASSQERRARGYTF.

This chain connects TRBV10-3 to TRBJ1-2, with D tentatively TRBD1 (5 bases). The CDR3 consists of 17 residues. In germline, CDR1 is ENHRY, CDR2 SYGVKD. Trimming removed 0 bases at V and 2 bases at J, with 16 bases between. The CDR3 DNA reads TGTGCCATCAGTGAGTCGGAGTTTAGGGGTGCGAACTATGGCTACACCTTC. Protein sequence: CAISESEFRGANYGYTF.

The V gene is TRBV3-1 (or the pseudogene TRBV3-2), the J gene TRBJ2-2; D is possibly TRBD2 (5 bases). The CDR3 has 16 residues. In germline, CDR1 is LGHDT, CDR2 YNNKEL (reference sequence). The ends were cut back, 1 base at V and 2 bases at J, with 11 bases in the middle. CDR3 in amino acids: CASSQGRTGNTGELFF. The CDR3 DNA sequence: TGTGCCAGCAGCCAAGGCCGGACGGGAAACACCGGGGAGCTGTTTTTT.

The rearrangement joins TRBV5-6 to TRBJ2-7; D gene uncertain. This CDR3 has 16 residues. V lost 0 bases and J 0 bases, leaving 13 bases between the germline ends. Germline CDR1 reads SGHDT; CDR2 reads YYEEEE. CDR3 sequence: CASSLVGASSSYEQYF. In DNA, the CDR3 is TGTGCCAGCAGCTTGGTAGGAGCTTCCAGCTCCTACGAGCAGTACTTC.